What follows is one T cell receptor (beta chain) and its context. Many counts were recorded for this clonotype. The antigen it binds to is not known. No much larger clone is present one base from it, and per-base qualities are unavailable. The data originate from a study of CD8 T cells in ankylosing spondylitis listed by TCRdb under 2017. About the full investigation: To find TCR variants linked to disease, the study profiled T cell receptor beta repertoires in ankylosing spondylitis patients and healthy donors. Samples of peripheral blood were taken, and for ankylosing spondylitis patients, synovial fluid was collected as well. In total, the full study cohort was made up of some 100 healthy donors and 25 ankylosing spondylitis patients.

Via the germline V gene, CDR1 is LGHNA and CDR2 YNFKEQ. Spanning cysteine to phenylalanine, the CDR3 consists of 18 amino acids. Only CDR3 DNA remains: 54 bases, in frame from the first base. The junction shows trimming of 0 bases on V and 7 bases on J, plus 23 bases between the germline ends. Sequencing was carried out with an Illumina HiSeq 2500. Quantitative 5'-RACE with molecular barcodes was used to prepare TCR beta libraries. The authors' analysis ran thus. Disease-linked TCR variants were identified with a new computational method built on a probabilistic model of VDJ rearrangement. Through fastp at Q25 and MiXCR, TCRdb rebuilt clones from the public reads, retaining in-frame beta chains. When rows share a CDR3 protein, they turn into one entry using the most common DNA and genes. TCRdb's processing, not the authors', yielded these V and J calls. This sample is represented by about 240,000 distinct CDR3 sequences; approximately 8.4% of them were singletons. About 5% of the sample lies in the top ten.

The full study reports these points: Some motif variants were previously reported in synovial fluid and blood of reactive arthritis patients, suggesting common disease-initiation mechanisms. Significant enrichment of the disease-linked clones was reported in matched synovial fluid samples from ankylosing spondylitis patients. A CD8+ phenotype was shown by the disease-linked clones, which were found at relatively low frequencies in peripheral blood. A TCR beta motif made up of several highly homologous amino acid variants appeared to be characteristic of blood from ankylosing spondylitis patients.

The specimen sequenced was blood, either unsorted or a sorted T cell fraction (not recorded which). The rearranged chain carries TRBV4-2 and TRBJ2-3; the D gene could be TRBD1 or TRBD2, each one agreeing over 5 bases. The sequence was collected from a female donor with ankylosing spondylitis or in good health (not recorded which). Read as DNA, the sequence is TGTGCCAGCAGCCAAGATAGGTCCGGGACCGTCGAACCCTATACGCAGTATTTT. Translation gives CASSQDRSGTVEPYTQYF.